Listed below are T cell receptor beta chains from one sample, sequenced in a study of shared clonotypes between healthy human individuals. Clones were sequenced by immunoSEQ multiplex PCR, and TCRdb holds only the in-frame ones, with some missing. In the table there are about a million clones, about 80% of which are singletons. What was sequenced was memory CD4+ T cells sorted from blood. All receptors derive from a young man in good health. Each CDR3 is given with its conserved first and last residue. The D gene is left open where the match is weak. Clone size is stated in some rows and not others, as once, few, many or a class when expanded.

>TRBV5-5|TRBJ1-1|TRBD1|few|14
CASSPRGRNTEAFF
TGTGCCAGCAGCCCCAGGGGGCGAAACACTGAAGCTTTCTTT
>TRBV18|TRBJ1-1|-|-|14
CASSPGSQYTEAFF
TGTGCCAGCTCACCGGGTAGTCAGTACACTGAAGCTTTCTTT
>TRBV10-3|TRBJ1-3|-|-|14
CAISDGGGGNTIYF
TGTGCCATCAGTGACGGGGGCGGTGGAAACACCATATATTTT
>TRBV7-8|TRBJ2-1|-|many|15
CASSSPPPSYNEQFF
TGTGCCAGCAGCTCCCCCCCGCCCTCCTACAATGAGCAGTTCTTC
>TRBV9|TRBJ1-6|TRBD1|-|14
CASSRTGGGSPLHF
TGTGCCAGCAGCCGGACAGGGGGTGGTTCACCCCTCCACTTT
>TRBV2|TRBJ2-7|-|-|13
CASSEFPGLEQYF
TGTGCCAGCAGTGAGTTTCCAGGCCTAGAACAGTACTTC
>TRBV2|TRBJ1-4|-|-|13
CASKKETNEKLFF
TGTGCCAGTAAAAAGGAAACTAATGAAAAACTGTTTTTT
>TRBV10-3|TRBJ1-2|-|-|12
CAISGGGGGYTF
TGTGCCATCAGTGGGGGGGGCGGTGGCTACACCTTC
>TRBV29-1|TRBJ2-1|TRBD2|-|11
CSVGTSGGRFF
TGCAGCGTGGGGACTAGCGGGGGAAGGTTCTTC
>TRBV4-1|TRBJ2-3|TRBD2|once|17
CASSQGTSGSLPDTQYF
TGCGCCAGCAGCCAAGGAACTAGCGGGAGTCTTCCAGATACGCAGTATTTT
>TRBV9|TRBJ2-1|TRBD2|-|16
CASSAQTSGGAYEQFF
TGTGCCAGCAGCGCTCAGACTAGCGGGGGGGCGTACGAGCAGTTCTTC
>TRBV7-2|TRBJ2-1|-|-|13
CASSKQAYNEQFF
TGTGCCAGCAGCAAACAGGCCTACAATGAGCAGTTCTTC
>TRBV18|TRBJ2-5|-|-|14
CASSPPSLPETQYF
TGTGCCAGCTCACCTCCTTCCTTACCCGAGACCCAGTACTTC
>TRBV11-2|TRBJ2-5|-|-|14
CASSVRGLQETQYF
TGTGCCAGCAGCGTAAGGGGCCTCCAAGAGACCCAGTACTTC
>TRBV25-1|TRBJ1-2|-|-|15
CASSEFFGGSYGYTF
TGTGCCAGCAGTGAATTCTTTGGAGGGTCCTATGGCTACACCTTC
>TRBV27|TRBJ1-2|TRBD1|few|13
CASSFQGARGYTF
TGTGCCAGCAGTTTTCAGGGGGCAAGGGGCTACACCTTC
>TRBV6-1|TRBJ1-6|TRBD1|many|17
CASSDLQGSIYNSPLHF
TGTGCCAGCAGTGACCTACAGGGGTCCATCTATAATTCACCCCTCCACTTT
>TRBV11-3|TRBJ2-2|-|once|12
CASSLEIGELFF
TGTGCCAGCAGCTTAGAGATCGGGGAGCTGTTTTTT
>TRBV4-1|TRBJ1-2|TRBD1|-|16
CASSPVDRSKRYGYTF
TGCGCCAGCAGCCCAGTGGACAGGTCAAAGCGCTATGGCTACACCTTC
>TRBV19|TRBJ2-5|-|few|12
CASSVMGETQYF
TGTGCCAGTAGTGTGATGGGGGAGACCCAGTACTTC
>TRBV6-1|TRBJ2-2|TRBD1|once|16
CASSEGTGRLTGELFF
TGTGCCAGCAGTGAGGGGACAGGGCGGTTGACCGGGGAGCTGTTTTTT
>TRBV5-1|TRBJ2-1|-|-|16
CASSPGASVSYNEQFF
TGCGCCAGCAGCCCGGGTGCTAGCGTTTCCTACAATGAGCAGTTCTTC
>TRBV11-2|TRBJ2-7|-|once|14
CASSFGQGIGEQYF
TGTGCCAGCAGCTTCGGGCAGGGTATCGGCGAGCAGTACTTC
>TRBV13|TRBJ1-1|-|once|12
CASSLVGTEAFF
TGTGCCAGCAGCTTAGTGGGTACTGAAGCTTTCTTT
>TRBV2|TRBJ1-2|-|-|12
CATTGINYGYTF
TGTGCCACAACAGGGATTAACTATGGCTACACCTTC
>TRBV5-8|TRBJ2-1|-|-|15
CASGSRDLRMNEQFF
TGTGCCAGCGGTTCCCGGGACCTCCGGATGAATGAGCAGTTCTTC
>TRBV30|TRBJ1-1|-|-|12
CAWSVWATEAFF
TGTGCCTGGAGTGTATGGGCCACTGAAGCTTTCTTT
>TRBV6-5|TRBJ2-2|TRBD2|-|15
CASSRLAGGLSELFF
TGTGCCAGCAGTAGACTAGCGGGGGGCCTATCGGAGCTGTTTTTT
>TRBV2|TRBJ2-2|TRBD2|-|14
CATSRSGSSGELFF
TGTGCCACAAGTCGTAGCGGGAGCTCCGGGGAGCTGTTTTTT
>TRBV4-1|TRBJ2-3|TRBD2|-|16
CASSIRLAGGPDTQYF
TGCGCCAGCAGCATCAGACTAGCGGGGGGGCCAGATACGCAGTATTTT
>TRBV6-5|TRBJ1-5|-|-|12
CASGAGDQPQHF
TGTGCCAGCGGGGCCGGGGATCAGCCCCAGCATTTT
>TRBV5-1|TRBJ1-6|TRBD1|-|16
CASSLTDRGVNSPLHF
TGCGCCAGCAGCTTGACCGACAGGGGGGTGAATTCACCCCTCCACTTT
>TRBV30|TRBJ2-1|-|-|14
CAWSAGTRVNEQFF
TGTGCCTGGAGCGCCGGGACAAGGGTCAATGAGCAGTTCTTC
>TRBV30|TRBJ1-1|-|-|14
CAWSVRAGNTEAFF
TGTGCCTGGAGTGTCAGGGCAGGGAACACTGAAGCTTTCTTT
>TRBV21-1|TRBJ2-7|-|few|14
CASGSSMAAYEQYF
TGTGCCAGCGGTAGTTCTATGGCAGCCTACGAGCAGTACTTC
>TRBV2|TRBJ2-5|TRBD2|-|14
CASSSGKTQETQYF
TGTGCCAGCAGTAGCGGGAAAACCCAAGAGACCCAGTACTTC
>TRBV6-5|TRBJ2-1|-|-|15
CASSYTLVAENEQFF
TGTGCCAGCAGTTACACCCTAGTGGCGGAAAATGAGCAGTTCTTC
>TRBV7-2|TRBJ1-6|-|medium-sized|13
CASSPEARSPLHF
TGTGCCAGCAGCCCCGAAGCACGATCACCCCTCCACTTT
>TRBV11-2|TRBJ1-2|-|-|14
CASSPTPAGNGYTF
TGTGCCAGCAGCCCCACCCCGGCGGGGAATGGCTACACCTTC
>TRBV7-2|TRBJ2-1|TRBD2|-|16
CASSRGLAGIYNEQFF
TGTGCCAGCAGCCGCGGACTAGCGGGAATCTACAATGAGCAGTTCTTC
>TRBV11-2|TRBJ1-1|TRBD1|few|16
CASSRGTGKMNTEAFF
TGTGCCAGCAGTCGGGGGACAGGGAAGATGAACACTGAAGCTTTCTTT
>TRBV11-2|TRBJ2-7|TRBD1|-|17
CASSFADAGTGLGIQYF
TGTGCCAGCAGCTTTGCCGACGCCGGGACAGGCCTTGGGATACAGTACTTC
>TRBV7-8|TRBJ1-1|-|-|16
CASSFGGGRGSTEAFF
TGTGCCAGCAGCTTTGGAGGGGGGCGCGGGTCCACTGAAGCTTTCTTT
>TRBV7-2|TRBJ2-3|TRBD2|few|17
CASSLGVTSGRVDTQYF
TGTGCCAGCAGCTTAGGAGTCACTAGCGGGAGGGTAGATACGCAGTATTTT
>TRBV28|TRBJ2-5|-|-|13
CASSPPRWETQYF
TGTGCCAGCAGTCCCCCCAGGTGGGAGACCCAGTACTTC
>TRBV7-9|TRBJ2-3|-|-|16
CASSLLSIVSTDTQYF
TGTGCCAGCAGCTTATTAAGTATAGTTAGCACAGATACGCAGTATTTT
>TRBV7-2|TRBJ2-3|-|-|15
CASSLADFLTDTQYF
TGTGCCAGCAGCTTAGCAGACTTCCTCACAGATACGCAGTATTTT
>TRBV10-3|TRBJ2-5|-|-|14
CAISEPGTQETQYF
TGTGCCATCAGTGAGCCGGGAACTCAGGAGACCCAGTACTTC
>TRBV19|TRBJ1-3|TRBD1|-|15
CASRRDRASGNTIYF
TGTGCCAGCCGGAGGGACAGGGCGTCTGGAAACACCATATATTTT